This T cell receptor beta chain was profiled in a study of cytomegalovirus exposure and HLA in healthy donors. Both 60 Vbeta primers and 13 Jbeta primers went into the PCR. Method: immunoSEQ multiplex PCR; TCRdb's copy keeps in-frame clones and lacks some. Among some 130,000 clones, over 60% were seen once, and the ten largest hold 4.2%. This CDR3 spans 14 amino acids. V was shortened by 5 bases and J by 5 bases, with 15 bases between the two germline ends. The germline gives CDR1 SGHVS, CDR2 FNYEAQ. The source is a male donor in good health and CMV-seropositive. The gene calls are TRBV7-6 and TRBJ1-1; D may be TRBD1 (6 bases). What was sequenced was PBMCs. The CDR3 protein is CASSPRGASTEAFF. CDR3 nucleotide sequence: TGTGCCAGCAGCCCGCGGGGGGCTTCGACTGAAGCTTTCTTT. The full variable domain, completed using reference TRBV7-6 and TRBJ1-1, is GAGVSQSPRYKVTKRGQDVALRCDPISGHVSLYWYRQALGQGPEFLTYFNYEAQQDKSGLPNDRFSAERPEGSISTLTIQRTEQRDSAMYRCASSPRGASTEAFFGQGTRLTVV.